The clone carrying this T cell receptor beta chain was counted a few times. Its antigen is undetermined. PCR amplification relied on 60 Vbeta primers (plus 13 Jbeta primers). Under the authors' procedure: Among the unique TCR beta chains that a later analysis counted, about 85 million in all, about 11 million were shared. Using immunoSEQ multiplex PCR, the repertoire was profiled, and TCRdb retains in-frame clones only, with some absent. Clone size and V and J calls were adopted from that table, with D and trimming inferred from the DNA. The sample lists 110,000 to 150,000 clones; more than 7.5% were seen once. Trimming cost V 5 bases and J 7 bases, with 5 bases left between them. Looked up from germline, CDR1 is MNHEY and CDR2 is SVGAGI. This CDR3 contains 11 residues. The sample comes from a study of cytomegalovirus exposure and HLA in healthy donors. Study conclusions and caveats: Sequencing probably produced one cluster of sequence variants that were highly shared. In a later analysis, compared with equally common non-associated chains, HLA-associated beta chains were more expanded. With later analysis, a missense DCLRE1C variant became linked to TCR beta V- and J-gene trimming.

Sequenced sample: PBMCs. The source of this sequence is a man aged 45-65 years in good health and CMV-seronegative. This chain links TRBV6-5 with TRBJ1-4; no clear D gene. The CDR3 bases are TGTGCCAGCAGTCGGGGTGAAAAACTGTTTTTT. This gives the protein CASSRGEKLFF.